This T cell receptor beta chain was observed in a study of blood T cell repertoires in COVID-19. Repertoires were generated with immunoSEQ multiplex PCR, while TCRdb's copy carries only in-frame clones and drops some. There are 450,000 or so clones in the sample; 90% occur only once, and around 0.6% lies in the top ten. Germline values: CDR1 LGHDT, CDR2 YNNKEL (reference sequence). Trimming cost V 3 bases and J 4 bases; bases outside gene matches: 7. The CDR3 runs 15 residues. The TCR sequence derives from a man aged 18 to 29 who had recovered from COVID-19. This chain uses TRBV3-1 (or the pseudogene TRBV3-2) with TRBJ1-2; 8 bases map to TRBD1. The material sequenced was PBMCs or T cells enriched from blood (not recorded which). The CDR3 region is CASSHRGQALYGYTF. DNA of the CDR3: TGTGCCAGCAGCCACCGGGGACAGGCGCTCTATGGCTACACCTTC.